The 23 T cell receptor beta chains listed next were all sequenced from one sample in a study of blood T cell repertoires in COVID-19. The data were produced by immunoSEQ multiplex PCR, yet TCRdb's version contains in-frame clones alone and is incomplete. The sample lists roughly 38,000 clones; around 90% were seen once. Sequencing was performed on peripheral blood. These TCRs come from a man aged 55 to 70 with active or convalescent COVID-19.

The chain recombines TRBV28 with TRBJ2-1; 8 bases line up with TRBD2. The length of the CDR3 is 16 residues. The J segment lost 6 bases and the V segment lost 5 bases, leaving 12 bases of the junction unmatched. CDR1 and CDR2 from the germline V gene are MDHEN and SYDVKM. DNA of the CDR3: TGTGCCAGCAGTCCCCGATATGGGACTAGAACCAATGAGCAGTTCTTC. Protein product: CASSPRYGTRTNEQFF.

V usage is TRBV28 and J usage is TRBJ2-3; D not resolved. From germline, CDR1 is MDHEN and CDR2 SYDVKM. V was shortened by 4 bases and J by 8 bases, with 13 bases between the two germline ends. The CDR3 is 13 residues long. In DNA form, the CDR3 reads TGTGCCAGCAGTTCATCTAGGAGCCTTACGCAGTATTTT. Encoded protein: CASSSSRSLTQYF.

This chain joins TRBV4-2 and TRBJ1-2, with 9 nucleotides matching TRBD1. V lost 3 bases to trimming and J lost 5 bases; unmatched junction nucleotides: 7. The CDR3 spans 15 residues. Germline CDR1 is LGHNA and CDR2 is YNFKEQ. The CDR3 reads CASSQEPGQGYGYTF. In DNA form, the CDR3 reads TGTGCCAGCAGCCAGGAACCGGGACAGGGTTATGGCTACACCTTC.

The chain is built from TRBV3-1 (or the pseudogene TRBV3-2) and TRBJ1-4; D gene unclear. CDR1 and CDR2 from the germline V gene are LGHDT and YNNKEL (reference sequence). V lost 0 bases to trimming and J lost 8 bases, with 4 bases between them. CDR3 length: 12 residues. As DNA, the CDR3 is TGTGCCAGCAGCCAAGAGCGAGAAAAACTGTTTTTT. Protein: CASSQEREKLFF.

The chain uses TRBV20-1 and TRBJ2-3; unclear D gene. Germline CDR1 is DFQATT and CDR2 is SNEGSKA (reference sequence). The CDR3 is 11 residues long. DNA for the CDR3: TGCACCCGGAGCACCACAGATACGCAGTATTTT. Amino acids: CTRSTTDTQYF.

The gene calls are TRBV4-2 and TRBJ2-2; the D gene is possibly TRBD2 (5 bases). V was trimmed by 1 base and J by 7 bases, leaving 22 bases between them. Germline V gene data show CDR1 as LGHNA and CDR2 as YNFKEQ. There are 18 residues in the CDR3. CDR3 sequence: CASSQGVAGAGFSGELFF. The CDR3 nucleotides read TGTGCCAGCAGCCAAGGAGTTGCGGGCGCAGGCTTTAGCGGGGAGCTGTTTTTT.

This sequence joins TRBV7-9 and TRBJ1-3; perhaps TRBD1 as D (5 bases). The CDR3 is 19 amino acids. Germline values: CDR1 SEHNR, CDR2 FQNEAQ (reference sequence). Deletions cut 1 base from V and 1 base from J, with 20 bases between. The CDR3 protein is CASSLESLLRQGSGNTIYF. CDR3 bases: TGTGCCAGCAGCTTAGAATCGTTGTTAAGGCAGGGATCTGGAAACACCATATATTTT.

The chain employs TRBV5-6 and TRBJ2-3; the D gene is possibly TRBD1 (5 bases). V was trimmed by 5 bases and J by 4 bases, leaving 14 bases between them. CDR3 length equals 14 residues. CDR1 is SGHDT, CDR2 YYEEEE, per germline. Here the CDR3 DNA reads TGTGCCAGCAGGAGCTTGCAGGGCCCAGATACGCAGTATTTT. Amino acid sequence: CASRSLQGPDTQYF.

The gene calls are TRBV5-1 and TRBJ2-3; D is unresolved. CDR1 and CDR2 from the germline V gene are SGHRS and YFSETQ. The CDR3 sequence is 14 residues long. V shed 2 bases and J shed 0 bases, with 7 bases lying between them. The CDR3 spells CASSLQSSTDTQYF. Written as DNA, the CDR3 is TGCGCCAGCAGCTTACAGAGTAGCACAGATACGCAGTATTTT.

This chain uses TRBV5-6 with TRBJ2-5, with D possibly being TRBD2 (6 bases). V lost 0 bases to trimming and J lost 2 bases, with 17 bases between them. Per the germline V gene, CDR1 is SGHDT and CDR2 is YYEEEE. There are 17 residues in the CDR3. The CDR3 here is CASSLAVTGVLQETQYF. As DNA, the CDR3 is TGTGCCAGCAGCTTGGCCGTTACGGGGGTACTTCAAGAGACCCAGTACTTC.

This clone was observed a few times. The chain couples TRBV11-2 to TRBJ2-2; TRBD2 matches at 11 bases. V dropped 5 bases and J dropped 2; count of bases not matched to a gene: 4. The CDR3 totals 16 residues. Germline lookup yields CDR1 SGHAT and CDR2 FQNNGV. In DNA form, the CDR3 reads TGTGCCAGCAGCGATAGCGGGAGGGCTAACACCGGGGAGCTGTTTTTT. It translates to CASSDSGRANTGELFF.

The chain joins TRBV7-9 to TRBJ2-3; a weak D match, TRBD2 (6 bases). The germline V gene has CDR1 SEHNR and CDR2 FQNEAQ (reference sequence). Trimming removed 10 bases from V and 0 bases from J, with 14 bases in between. The CDR3 spans 14 residues. The CDR3 nucleotides read TGTGCCACCACCGGGCGGGGTAGCACAGATACGCAGTATTTT. As protein: CATTGRGSTDTQYF.

This chain uses TRBV30 with TRBJ1-2; TRBD1 is a possible D gene (6 bases). Per the germline V gene, CDR1 is GTSNPN and CDR2 is SVGIG (reference sequence). The CDR3 is 14 residues long. Trimming took 3 bases from V and 3 from J, leaving 14 bases between them. CDR3 amino acids: CAWRMTGKYYGYTF. In DNA form, the CDR3 reads TGTGCCTGGAGGATGACAGGAAAATACTATGGCTACACCTTC.

V usage is TRBV30 and J usage is TRBJ1-3; D gene uncertain. The V gene's germline CDR1 is GTSNPN and CDR2 SVGIG (reference sequence). The CDR3 length is 16 residues. V was cut by 0 bases and J by 0 bases, with 12 bases left in between. The CDR3 loop is CAWSVPGIISGNTIYF. The CDR3 DNA follows: TGTGCCTGGAGTGTCCCCGGGATTATCTCTGGAAACACCATATATTTT.

This clone showed up just once. The V call is TRBV5-6, the J call TRBJ2-2; TRBD2 agrees at 12 bases. This CDR3 has 18 amino acids. Germline-derived CDR1 and CDR2 are SGHDT and YYEEEE. The trim removed 6 bases at V and 6 bases at J, leaving 15 bases unmatched. As DNA, the CDR3 is TGTGCCAGCACCCCGGGACTAGCGGGCCCTGGCGACTCCGGGGAGCTGTTTTTT. As protein: CASTPGLAGPGDSGELFF.

This chain joins TRBV11-3 and TRBJ2-7; D not resolved. The V end lost 4 bases, the J end lost 5 bases, and 12 bases lay between the germline ends. Germline loops: CDR1 SGHNT, CDR2 YENEEA. The CDR3 totals 13 residues. The CDR3 nucleotides are TGTGCCAGCAGCTCGGGTGACTGGGACGAGCAGTACTTC. This gives the protein CASSSGDWDEQYF.

V gene TRBV9 combines with J gene TRBJ2-1, with 11 bases aligning to TRBD2. V shed 3 bases, J shed 8 bases, and the junction held 22 bases outside the gene matches. In germline, CDR1 is SGDLS, CDR2 YYNGEE. The CDR3 is made up of 20 amino acids. For the CDR3, the DNA is TGTGCCAGCAGCGCCCCAAAGGGACAGGGTGTAGCGGGAGGGCCACATGAGCAGTTCTTC. Protein: CASSAPKGQGVAGGPHEQFF.

This rearrangement joins TRBV19 to TRBJ1-5; TRBD1 agrees at 8 bases. The V segment lost 1 base and the J segment 4 bases; nucleotides outside the gene matches: 6. CDR3 size: 16 residues. CDR1 and CDR2 (germline): LNHDA, SQIVND (reference sequence). DNA for the CDR3: TGTGCCAGTAGTATAGCCGGACAGGGTAAAAATCAGCCCCAGCATTTT. It yields the protein CASSIAGQGKNQPQHF.

The J gene is TRBJ2-7, the V gene TRBV6-5, with 8 nucleotides matching TRBD1. The CDR3 is 15 amino acids. The ends lost 2 bases at V and 4 bases at J; junction bases unmatched: 7. Germline-derived CDR1 and CDR2 are MNHEY and SVGAGI. In DNA, the CDR3 is TGTGCCAGCAGTTACACGGGGACAGGTGTTTACGAGCAGTACTTC. Its protein product is CASSYTGTGVYEQYF.

This clone was detected only a few times. Other DNA sequences from this sample encode an identical CDR3 as well. V and J are TRBV28 and TRBJ2-2, with 9 bases identical to TRBD2. The CDR3 runs to 14 residues. Germline V CDR1 and CDR2: MDHEN, SYDVKM. V lost 5 bases and J lost 4; bases outside the gene matches: 2. CDR3 amino acids: CASSLLAGTGELFF. The DNA of the CDR3 is TGTGCCAGCAGTCTACTAGCGGGCACCGGGGAGCTGTTTTTT.

As concerns this clone: One end of the junction does not line up with germline, which may come from a read error. The J gene is TRBJ2-1, the V gene TRBV2, with 9 bases that match TRBD2. The CDR3 sequence is 11 residues long. The germline gives CDR1 SNHLY, CDR2 FYNNEI. The CDR3 loop is CASTVGTSLLF. CDR3 bases: TGTGCCAGCACTGTGGGGACTAGCTTGCTCTTC.

The chain has TRBV9 and TRBJ2-3; 8 nucleotides align to TRBD1. With 4 bases clipped from V and 2 bases from J, the junction kept 18 bases outside the gene matches. CDR1 SGDLS and CDR2 YYNGEE come from the germline V gene. The CDR3 totals 19 residues. The CDR3 reads CASSPRTGSLARNTDTQYF. As DNA, the CDR3 is TGTGCCAGCAGCCCCCGGACAGGGTCCCTAGCGAGAAACACAGATACGCAGTATTTT.

The chain couples TRBV6-5 to TRBJ2-1, with unresolved D. The CDR3 totals 12 residues. Between the trimmed V and J ends, which lost 8 bases and 6 bases, there was a span of 11 bases. Germline V gives CDR1 MNHEY, CDR2 SVGAGI. CDR3: CASRSTVNEQFF. CDR3 DNA sequence: TGTGCCAGCCGTTCCACGGTCAATGAGCAGTTCTTC.